This T cell receptor (beta chain) comes out of a study of OX40 agonist ivuxolimab in advanced cancers. Whole-study context: Participants could have had prior anti-PD-1, anti-PD-L1 or anti-CTLA-4 therapy, and around 40% had some.

This CDR3 contains 15 residues. With 2 bases removed from V and 2 bases from J, the gap between germline ends came to 13 bases. The germline V gene has CDR1 SGDLS and CDR2 YYNGEE. In the case of this clone: The antigen remains unidentified.

The study's findings and limits: CD8+ T cells averaged more expanded clones than CD4+. Which antigen the expanded peripheral T cells recognized is unknown. By week 6 at 0.1 to 3.0 mg/kg, blood CD4+ and CD8+ T cells had expanded clonally.

The table came from immunoSEQ multiplex PCR; TCRdb's copy has only in-frame clones and leaves some out. The data show around 94,000 clones, roughly 90% seen once. Sequenced here: CD4+ or CD8+ T cells sorted from blood, sampled in a trial of the OX40 agonist ivuxolimab. J is TRBJ2-5 and V is TRBV9; TRBD2 is a possible D gene (5 bases). The TCR originated in an adult with an advanced solid tumor such as melanoma, head and neck, liver or kidney cancer. The CDR3 reads CASSVVGLAQETQYF. For the CDR3, the DNA is TGTGCCAGCAGCGTGGTTGGACTCGCTCAAGAGACCCAGTACTTC.